The 24 T cell receptor beta chains reported below all come from one sample, sequenced in a study of CD8 T cells in ankylosing spondylitis. Each CDR3 protein is one row after TCRdb ran MiXCR on the 5' RACE reads. This sample has roughly 86,000 distinct CDR3 sequences, with about 9.1% found just once. The sample consisted of blood, either unsorted or a sorted T cell fraction (not recorded which). All receptors derive from a male donor with ankylosing spondylitis or in good health (not recorded which).

This clonotype was found a few times. V usage is TRBV7-2 and J usage is TRBJ1-1, with 8 bases aligning to TRBD1. The CDR3 spans 17 residues. Germline-derived CDR1 and CDR2 are SGHTA and FQGNSA. V lost 4 bases and J lost 0; bases outside the gene matches: 10. In nucleotides, the CDR3 is TGTGCCAGCAGCTCAACCGGACAGGGCTTTATGAACACTGAAGCTTTCTTT. This codes for CASSSTGQGFMNTEAFF.

In this sample, this clonotype turned up a few times. V and J are TRBV2 and TRBJ2-7; 11 bases line up with TRBD1. The V segment lost 7 bases and the J segment 5 bases; nucleotides outside the gene matches: 7. The germline gives CDR1 SNHLY, CDR2 FYNNEI. The CDR3 runs to 14 residues. CDR3: CASNRDRGYHEQYF. As DNA, the CDR3 is TGTGCCAGCAATCGGGACAGGGGGTACCACGAGCAGTACTTC.

This clonotype showed up just a few times. The chain links TRBV5-6 to TRBJ2-3, with 11 bases fitting TRBD2. V lost 7 bases and J lost 3; bases outside the gene matches: 7. From germline, CDR1 is SGHDT and CDR2 YYEEEE. The CDR3 is 15 amino acids. CDR3 bases: TGTGCCAGCGGGAGACTAGCGGGGAAAACAGATACGCAGTATTTT. This codes for CASGRLAGKTDTQYF.

This clonotype was found many times. One end of the junction fails to match germline, which may point to a read error. The V gene is TRBV12-3 or TRBV12-4, the J gene TRBJ2-5, with D possibly TRBD2 on 5 matching bases. The CDR3 totals 17 residues. DNA for the CDR3: TGTGCCAGCAGTCTAGCCGAGTCCGTTCGGGCCTGGGAGACCCAGTACTTC. It encodes CASSLAESVRAWETQYF.

This clonotype turned up a few times. The rearrangement joins TRBV7-2 to TRBJ1-2; TRBD1 matches 8 bases. The CDR3 is 14 residues long. The V gene's germline CDR1 is SGHTA and CDR2 FQGNSA. V shed 0 bases, J shed 7 bases, and the junction held 4 bases outside the gene matches. The CDR3 bases are TGTGCCAGCAGCTTAGCCTCAGGGGGCGGTGGCTACACCTTC. The encoded protein is CASSLASGGGGYTF.

The rearrangement joins TRBV7-2 to TRBJ2-5; maybe TRBD2 (5 bases). Deletions cut 4 bases from V and 4 bases from J, with 13 bases between. The CDR3 loop spans 14 amino acids. Germline V gene sequence: CDR1 SGHTA, CDR2 FQGNSA. CDR3 DNA sequence: TGTGCCAGCAGCTCCACTAGATCCTCAGAGACCCAGTACTTC. It yields the protein CASSSTRSSETQYF.

The chain combines TRBV7-2 with TRBJ2-5, with D uncertain. Germline assignment: CDR1 SGHTA and CDR2 FQGNSA. The V end lost 1 base, the J end lost 0 bases, and 6 bases lay between the germline ends. This CDR3 is 14 amino acids long. The CDR3 DNA reads TGTGCCAGCAGCTTAGATTACTACCAAGAGACCCAGTACTTC. Its translation: CASSLDYYQETQYF. The full variable domain, in which reference TRBV7-2 and TRBJ2-5 provide the parts outside the CDR3, is GAGVSQSPSNKVTEKGKDVELRCDPISGHTALYWYRQSLGQGLEFLIYFQGNSAPDKSGLPSDRFSAERTGGSVSTLTIQRTQQEDSAVYLCASSLDYYQETQYFGPGTRLLVL.

The chain combines TRBV7-6 with TRBJ2-4; 8 bases align to TRBD2. The CDR3 length is 16 residues. The V gene's germline CDR1 is SGHVS and CDR2 FNYEAQ. The V segment lost 2 bases and the J segment 2 bases; nucleotides outside the gene matches: 5. The CDR3 bases are TGTGCCAGCAGCTTACAGAAGCGGGAGACCAAAAACATTCAGTACTTC. Its translation is CASSLQKRETKNIQYF.

In this sample, this clonotype turned up many times. The chain employs TRBV20-1 and TRBJ1-5; D is unclear. This CDR3 spans 11 amino acids. CDR1 DFQATT and CDR2 SNEGSKA come from the germline V gene (reference sequence). CDR3 DNA sequence: TGCAATTCGAGGCGCAATCAGCCCCAGCATTTT. It specifies CNSRRNQPQHF.

The CDR3 protein is CASSLRDTPRGYTF. CDR3 coding DNA: TGTGCCAGCAGCCTCCGGGACACCCCTCGAGGCTACACCTTC. V and J are TRBV9 and TRBJ1-2; maybe TRBD1 (6 bases). Trimming shortened V by 4 bases and J by 8 bases, and 18 bases separated the two germline ends. The CDR3 has 14 residues. The germline V gene encodes CDR1 SGDLS and CDR2 YYNGEE. The full variable domain, rest sourced from reference TRBV9 and TRBJ1-2, is DSGVTQTPKHLITATGQRVTLRCSPRSGDLSVYWYQQSLDQGLQFLIQYYNGEERAKGNILERFSAQQFPDLHSELNLSSLELGDSALYFCASSLRDTPRGYTFGSGTRLTVV.

The rearrangement links TRBV9 to TRBJ1-6; D gene uncertain. With 4 bases removed from V and 0 bases from J, the gap between germline ends came to 8 bases. The CDR3 extends over 15 amino acids. Germline CDR1 is SGDLS and CDR2 is YYNGEE. In DNA form, the CDR3 reads TGTGCCAGCAGCCCGGGGAGCTCCTATAATTCACCCCTCCACTTT. Translating gives CASSPGSSYNSPLHF.

This clonotype was counted many times. The chain couples TRBV15 to TRBJ1-3; D unresolved. Germline loops: CDR1 LNHNV, CDR2 YYDKDF (reference sequence). The CDR3 has 14 amino acids. V lost 5 bases and J 1 base, leaving 9 bases between the germline ends. The chain's CDR3 is CATSVRESGNTIYF. CDR3 coding DNA: TGTGCCACCAGCGTCCGGGAATCTGGAAACACCATATATTTT.

This clonotype was found many times. Written as DNA, the CDR3 is TGTGCCAGCAGTTACCGTTGGTCAGGGCCCGAAGAGACCCAGTACTTC. It translates to CASSYRWSGPEETQYF. This rearrangement joins TRBV6-5 to TRBJ2-5; possibly TRBD1 for D (5 bases). The CDR3 consists of 16 residues. V was pared by 2 bases and J by 3 bases, with 16 bases between. Germline values: CDR1 MNHEY, CDR2 SVGAGI.

The chain combines TRBV7-2 with TRBJ2-3; no clear D. CDR3 length equals 14 residues. Germline V CDR1 and CDR2: SGHTA, FQGNSA. V lost 5 bases and J lost 0, with 9 bases in between. CDR3 amino acids: CASSPITSTDTQYF. CDR3 sequence (DNA): TGTGCCAGCAGCCCAATAACTAGCACAGATACGCAGTATTTT.

The rearrangement links TRBV3-1 to TRBJ2-1; D is undetermined. The germline V gene encodes CDR1 LGHDT and CDR2 YNNKEL (reference sequence). The CDR3 covers 15 residues. Trimming cost V 4 bases and J 0 bases, with 10 bases left between them. The DNA for the CDR3 is TGTGCCAGCAGCCGGACCCCAAGCTCCTACAATGAGCAGTTCTTC. This translates into CASSRTPSSYNEQFF.

This clonotype was counted many times. This rearrangement joins TRBV20-1 to TRBJ2-5; 7 bases are a match to TRBD1. Germline V gene sequence: CDR1 DFQATT, CDR2 SNEGSKA (reference sequence). With 3 bases clipped from V and 4 bases from J, the junction kept 11 bases outside the gene matches. The CDR3 covers 15 residues. This CDR3 is CSARSFTGAGETQYF. The CDR3 DNA sequence: TGCAGTGCTAGGTCCTTTACAGGGGCGGGAGAGACCCAGTACTTC.

This clonotype occurred many times. The genes are TRBV21-1 and TRBJ2-4. TRBV21-1 is recorded as a pseudogene. This CDR3 comprises 15 residues. The CDR3 nucleotides read TGTGCCAGCAGCAAATCGGAAGTCGGTTGGCACATTCAGTACTTC. This gives the protein CASSKSEVGWHIQYF.

This clonotype was seen a handful of times. V and J are TRBV28 and TRBJ2-5; possibly TRBD1 for D (5 bases). Germline V gene sequence: CDR1 MDHEN, CDR2 SYDVKM. The CDR3 runs 15 residues. Trimming took off 5 bases at V and 5 bases at J, with 18 bases between the two ends. This CDR3 reads CASSTLDQKGETQYF. The CDR3 DNA is TGTGCCAGCAGTACCCTGGACCAAAAGGGGGAGACCCAGTACTTC. Together with reference TRBV28 and TRBJ2-5, the CDR3 gives the full variable domain: DVKVTQSSRYLVKRTGEKVFLECVQDMDHENMFWYRQDPGLGLRLIYFSYDVKMKEKGDIPEGYSVSREKKERFSLILESASTNQTSMYLCASSTLDQKGETQYFGPGTRLLVL.

This clonotype was found many times. The CDR3 region is CASSLDPTSSYEQYF. In DNA, the CDR3 is TGTGCCAGCAGTTTAGATCCGACTAGCTCCTACGAGCAGTACTTC. This rearrangement joins TRBV12-3 or TRBV12-4 to TRBJ2-7; D is possibly TRBD2 (6 bases). V was trimmed by 1 base and J by 0 bases, leaving 10 bases between them. The CDR3 is made up of 15 amino acids.

There are a few counts of this clonotype. One end of the junction does not line up with germline, which may come from a read error. This chain joins TRBV7-2 and TRBJ2-5, with 11 bases that match TRBD2. CDR3 length: 14 amino acids. Germline loops: CDR1 SGHTA, CDR2 FQGNSA. Here the CDR3 reads CASSLAGGLETQYF. CDR3 nucleotides: TGTGCCAGCAGCCTAGCGGGGGGTTTGGAGACCCAGTACTTC.

This clonotype was found many times. This chain uses TRBV24-1 with TRBJ2-1; D call uncertain. The CDR3 extends over 13 amino acids. Germline CDR1 reads KGHDR; CDR2 reads SFDVKD. The V gene lost 0 bases and the J gene lost 1 base, with 0 bases spanning the gap. This CDR3 is CATSDLSYNEQFF. The CDR3 DNA follows: TGTGCCACCAGTGATTTGTCCTACAATGAGCAGTTCTTC.

The V call is TRBV7-6, the J call TRBJ2-2, with 7 nucleotides matching TRBD1. V trimming: 8 bases; J trimming: 6 bases; junction bases outside the gene matches: 9. The CDR3 is 14 residues long. Germline V gives CDR1 SGHVS, CDR2 FNYEAQ. CDR3 sequence reads: CASAKGALPGELFF. CDR3 nucleotide sequence: TGTGCCAGCGCCAAGGGGGCGCTGCCCGGGGAGCTGTTTTTT.

The chain uses TRBV5-1 and TRBJ2-6; 9 bases fit TRBD1. V was clipped by 0 bases and J by 0 bases; unmatched bases: 4. The CDR3 consists of 18 residues. In germline, CDR1 is SGHRS, CDR2 YFSETQ. The CDR3 is CASSLGQGVDSGANVLTF. In DNA, the CDR3 is TGCGCCAGCAGCTTGGGACAGGGGGTAGACTCTGGGGCCAACGTCCTGACTTTC.

Regarding this clonotype: Possible read error: a much larger clone is one base away. This chain joins TRBV7-3 and TRBJ2-5, with TRBD2 as a possible D gene (6 bases). CDR1 is SGHTA and CDR2 is FQGTGA in the germline V gene. This CDR3 is built from 16 residues. In nucleotides, the CDR3 is TGTGCCAGCAGCTTAAACGGGGGACGCAGCCAAGAGACCCAGTGCTTC. It encodes CASSLNGGRSQETQCF.